This paragraph reports one T cell receptor beta chain. Per the authors' pipeline: Quantification of nucleated cells was approximated via reference gene primer amplification. Sequencing was performed with immunoSEQ multiplex PCR; in TCRdb, only in-frame clones are kept and a portion is missing. V, J and clone size reflect that table, while D and trimming were determined from the DNA. The table lists roughly 60,000 clones, roughly 85% of them singletons, with 1.2% in the top ten. The data originate from a study of blood T cell repertoires in COVID-19. The overall study: Sites in the United States, Italy and Spain provided acute and convalescent COVID-19 samples. In each case, the material was cDNA or gDNA derived from T cells, B-cell-depleted T cells, or PBMCs.

Sequenced sample: peripheral blood. The receptor comes from a man between 35 and 55 years old with acute or convalescent COVID-19.

CDR3 nucleotides: TGTGCCAGCAGCTTAGGCGGGAGCTATGGCTACACCTTC. As protein: CASSLGGSYGYTF. This chain uses TRBV28 with TRBJ1-2; D is undetermined. CDR3 length equals 13 residues. Looked up from germline, CDR1 is MDHEN and CDR2 is SYDVKM. Between the trimmed V and J ends, which lost 6 bases and 4 bases, there was a span of 12 bases.